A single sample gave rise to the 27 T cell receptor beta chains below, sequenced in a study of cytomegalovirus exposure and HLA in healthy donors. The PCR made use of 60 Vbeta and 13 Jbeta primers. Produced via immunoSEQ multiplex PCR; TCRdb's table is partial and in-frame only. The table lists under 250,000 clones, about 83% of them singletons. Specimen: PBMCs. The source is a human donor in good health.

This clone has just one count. The CDR3, as DNA: TGTGCCAGCAGTGTATCAAGACAAACCTACGAGCAGTACTTC. This gives the protein CASSVSRQTYEQYF. This chain connects TRBV2 to TRBJ2-7; D is unresolved. This CDR3 contains 14 residues. CDR1 and CDR2 from the germline V gene are SNHLY and FYNNEI. Trimming stripped 4 bases from V and 2 bases from J, with 12 bases between. Full variable domain (remainder filled in from reference TRBV2 and TRBJ2-7): EPEVTQTPSHQVTQMGQEVILRCVPISNHLYFYWYRQILGQKVEFLVSFYNNEISEKSEIFDDQFSVERPDGSNFTLKIRSTKLEDSAMYFCASSVSRQTYEQYFGPGTRLTVT.

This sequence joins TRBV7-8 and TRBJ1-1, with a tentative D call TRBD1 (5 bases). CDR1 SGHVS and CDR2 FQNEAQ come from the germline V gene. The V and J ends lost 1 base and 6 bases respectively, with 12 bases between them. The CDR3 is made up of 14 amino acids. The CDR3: CASSLGLQAAEAFF. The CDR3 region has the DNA TGTGCCAGCAGCTTAGGTCTACAGGCGGCTGAAGCTTTCTTT. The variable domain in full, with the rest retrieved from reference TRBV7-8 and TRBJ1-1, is GAGVSQSPRYKVAKRGQDVALRCDPISGHVSLFWYQQALGQGPEFLTYFQNEAQLDKSGLPSDRFFAERPEGSVSTLKIQRTQQEDSAVYLCASSLGLQAAEAFFGQGTRLTVV.

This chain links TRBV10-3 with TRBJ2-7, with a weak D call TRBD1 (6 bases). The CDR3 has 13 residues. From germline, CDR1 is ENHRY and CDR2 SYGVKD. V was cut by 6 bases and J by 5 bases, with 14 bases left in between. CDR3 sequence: CAISPTGMDEQYF. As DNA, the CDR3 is TGTGCCATCAGCCCCACAGGGATGGACGAGCAGTACTTC.

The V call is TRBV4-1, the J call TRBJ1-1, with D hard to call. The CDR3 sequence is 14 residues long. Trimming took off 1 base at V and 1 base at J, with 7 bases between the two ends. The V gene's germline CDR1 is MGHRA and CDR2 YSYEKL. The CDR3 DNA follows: TGCGCCAGCAGCCAAGTAGTAGCGAACACTGAAGCTTTCTTT. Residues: CASSQVVANTEAFF.

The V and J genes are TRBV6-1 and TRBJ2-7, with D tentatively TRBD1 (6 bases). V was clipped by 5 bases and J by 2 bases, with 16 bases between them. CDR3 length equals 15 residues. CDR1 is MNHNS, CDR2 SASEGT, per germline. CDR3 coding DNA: TGTGCCAGCAGTATGGAGTGGGGGCAGACCTACGAGCAGTACTTC. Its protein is CASSMEWGQTYEQYF.

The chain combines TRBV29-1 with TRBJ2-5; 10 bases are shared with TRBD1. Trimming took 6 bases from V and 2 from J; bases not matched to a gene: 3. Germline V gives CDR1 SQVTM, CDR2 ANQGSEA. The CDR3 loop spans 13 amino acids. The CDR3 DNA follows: TGCAGCGTAGACAGGGGGCGTCAAGAGACCCAGTACTTC. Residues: CSVDRGRQETQYF.

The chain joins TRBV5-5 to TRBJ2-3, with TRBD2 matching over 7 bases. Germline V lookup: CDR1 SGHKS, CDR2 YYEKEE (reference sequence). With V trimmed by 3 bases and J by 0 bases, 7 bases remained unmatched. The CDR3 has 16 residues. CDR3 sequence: CASSSRAGSSTDTQYF. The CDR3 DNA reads TGTGCCAGCAGCTCCCGAGCGGGATCTAGCACAGATACGCAGTATTTT.

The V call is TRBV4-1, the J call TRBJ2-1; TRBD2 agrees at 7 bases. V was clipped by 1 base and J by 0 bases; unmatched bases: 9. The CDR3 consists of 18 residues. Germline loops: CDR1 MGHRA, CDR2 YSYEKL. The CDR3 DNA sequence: TGCGCCAGCAGCCAAGTTCCCCTAGCGGACCCCTCCTACAATGAGCAGTTCTTC. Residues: CASSQVPLADPSYNEQFF.

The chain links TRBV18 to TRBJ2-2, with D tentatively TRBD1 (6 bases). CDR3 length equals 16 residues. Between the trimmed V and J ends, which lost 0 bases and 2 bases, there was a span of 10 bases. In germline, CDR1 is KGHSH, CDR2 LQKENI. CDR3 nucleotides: TGTGCCAGCTCACCACCCGGCAGGGGTAACACCGGGGAGCTGTTTTTT. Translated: CASSPPGRGNTGELFF.

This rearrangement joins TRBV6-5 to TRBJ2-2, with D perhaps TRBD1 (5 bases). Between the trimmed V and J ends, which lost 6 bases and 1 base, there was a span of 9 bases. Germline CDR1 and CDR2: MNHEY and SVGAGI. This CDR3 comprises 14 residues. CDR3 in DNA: TGTGCCAGCAGCCGCGGACAGAACACCGGGGAGCTGTTTTTT. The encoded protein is CASSRGQNTGELFF.

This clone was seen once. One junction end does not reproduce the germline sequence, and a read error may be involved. This CDR3 is CASSLKLGGTEAFF. The DNA of the CDR3 is TGTGCCAGTAGTTTAAAACTGGGGGGCACTGAAGCTTTCTTT. The genes are TRBV28 and TRBJ1-1; weak D call: TRBD1 (5 bases). Germline V gives CDR1 MDHEN, CDR2 SYDVKM. The CDR3 consists of 14 residues.

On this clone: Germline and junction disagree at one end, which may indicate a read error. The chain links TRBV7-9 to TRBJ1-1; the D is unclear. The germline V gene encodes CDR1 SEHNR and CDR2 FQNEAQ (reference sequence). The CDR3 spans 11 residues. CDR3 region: CSSSLISEAFF. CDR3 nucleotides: TGTTCCAGCAGCTTAATCTCTGAAGCTTTCTTT. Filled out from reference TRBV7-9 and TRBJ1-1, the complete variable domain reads DTGVSQNPRHKITKRGQNVTFRCDPISEHNRLYWYRQTLGQGPEFLTYFQNEAQLEKSRLLSDRFSAERPKGSFSTLEIQRTEQGDSAMYLCSSSLISEAFFGQGTRLTVV.

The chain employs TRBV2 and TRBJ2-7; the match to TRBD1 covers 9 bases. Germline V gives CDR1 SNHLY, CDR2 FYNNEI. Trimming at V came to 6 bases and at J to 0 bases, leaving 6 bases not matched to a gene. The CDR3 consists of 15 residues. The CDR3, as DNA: TGTGCCAGCAGACCCGGGACAGGGTTCTCCTACGAGCAGTACTTC. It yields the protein CASRPGTGFSYEQYF. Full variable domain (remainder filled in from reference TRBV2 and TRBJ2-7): EPEVTQTPSHQVTQMGQEVILRCVPISNHLYFYWYRQILGQKVEFLVSFYNNEISEKSEIFDDQFSVERPDGSNFTLKIRSTKLEDSAMYFCASRPGTGFSYEQYFGPGTRLTVT.

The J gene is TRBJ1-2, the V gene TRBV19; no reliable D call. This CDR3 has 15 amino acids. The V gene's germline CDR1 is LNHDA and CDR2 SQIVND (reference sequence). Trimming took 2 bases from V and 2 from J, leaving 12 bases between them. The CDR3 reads CASSILRGGNYGYTF. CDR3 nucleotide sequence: TGTGCCAGTAGTATATTGAGAGGAGGAAACTATGGCTACACCTTC.

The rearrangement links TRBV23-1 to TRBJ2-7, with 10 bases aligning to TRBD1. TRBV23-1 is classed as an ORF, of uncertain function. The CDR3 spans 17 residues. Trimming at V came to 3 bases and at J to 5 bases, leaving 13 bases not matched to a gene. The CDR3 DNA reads TGCGCCAGCAGTCACAAGGACCGGGACAGGGGTTGTAACGAGCAGTACTTC. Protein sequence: CASSHKDRDRGCNEQYF.

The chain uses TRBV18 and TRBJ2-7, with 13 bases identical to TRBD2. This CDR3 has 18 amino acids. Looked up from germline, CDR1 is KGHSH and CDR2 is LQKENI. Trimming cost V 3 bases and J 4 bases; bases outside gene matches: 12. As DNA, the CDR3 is TGTGCCAGCTCACCCCCCATCGGACTAGCGGGAGAATCATACGAGCAGTACTTC. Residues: CASSPPIGLAGESYEQYF.

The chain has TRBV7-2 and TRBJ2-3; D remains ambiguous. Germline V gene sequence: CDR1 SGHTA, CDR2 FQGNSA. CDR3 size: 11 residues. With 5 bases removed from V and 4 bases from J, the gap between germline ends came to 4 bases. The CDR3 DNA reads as TGTGCCAGCAGCAGCGCAGATACGCAGTATTTT. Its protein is CASSSADTQYF.

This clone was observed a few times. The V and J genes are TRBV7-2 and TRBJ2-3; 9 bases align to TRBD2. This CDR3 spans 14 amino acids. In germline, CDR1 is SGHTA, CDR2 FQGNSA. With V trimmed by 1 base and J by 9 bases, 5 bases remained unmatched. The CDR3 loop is CASSLVGTSGTQYF. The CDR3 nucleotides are TGTGCCAGCAGCTTAGTGGGTACTAGCGGGACGCAGTATTTT.

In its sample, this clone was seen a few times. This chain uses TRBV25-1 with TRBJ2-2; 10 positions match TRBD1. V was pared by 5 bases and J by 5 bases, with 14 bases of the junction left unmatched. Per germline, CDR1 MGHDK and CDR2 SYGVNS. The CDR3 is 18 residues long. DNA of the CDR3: TGTGCCAGCAGTCTCTCTCCCGGGGGGACAGGGGTTACCGGGGAGCTGTTTTTT. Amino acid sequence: CASSLSPGGTGVTGELFF.

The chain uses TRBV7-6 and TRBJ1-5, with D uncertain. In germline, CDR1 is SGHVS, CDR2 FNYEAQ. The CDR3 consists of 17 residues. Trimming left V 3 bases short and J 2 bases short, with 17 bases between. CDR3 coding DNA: TGTGCCAGCAGCTTTCATCATCCTTGGGCGCGCAATCAGCCCCAGCATTTT. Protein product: CASSFHHPWARNQPQHF.

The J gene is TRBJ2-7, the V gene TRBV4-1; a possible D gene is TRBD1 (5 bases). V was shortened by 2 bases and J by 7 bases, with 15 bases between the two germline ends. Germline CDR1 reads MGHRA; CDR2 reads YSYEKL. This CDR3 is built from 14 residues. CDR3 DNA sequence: TGCGCCAGCAGCCAACCTGGTAGGGGTAGTGAGCAGTACTTC. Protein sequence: CASSQPGRGSEQYF.

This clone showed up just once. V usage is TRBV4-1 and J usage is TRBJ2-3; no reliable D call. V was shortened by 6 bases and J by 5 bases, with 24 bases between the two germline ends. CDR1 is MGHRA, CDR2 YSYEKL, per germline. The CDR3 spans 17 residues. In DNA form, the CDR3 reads TGCGCCAGCAGTTACGTACTTAAGGAGTGGCCGGTAGATACGCAGTATTTT. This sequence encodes CASSYVLKEWPVDTQYF.

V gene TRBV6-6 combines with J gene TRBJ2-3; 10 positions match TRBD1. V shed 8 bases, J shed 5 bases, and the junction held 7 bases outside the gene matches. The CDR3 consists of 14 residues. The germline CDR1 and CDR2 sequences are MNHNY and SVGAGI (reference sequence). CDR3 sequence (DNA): TGTGCCAGCGGGAGCGGGACAGGGGAAGATACGCAGTATTTT. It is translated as CASGSGTGEDTQYF.

The CDR3 protein is CASSLEYTSGVLHEQFF. CDR3 nucleotide sequence: TGTGCCAGCAGCTTAGAGTATACTAGCGGGGTCTTGCATGAGCAGTTCTTC. The V gene is TRBV7-9, the J gene TRBJ2-1; TRBD2 matches 10 bases. The V gene end was trimmed by 1 base and the J gene end by 8 bases; junction bases not matched to a gene: 11. Germline CDR1 is SEHNR and CDR2 is FQNEAQ (reference sequence). This CDR3 spans 17 amino acids.

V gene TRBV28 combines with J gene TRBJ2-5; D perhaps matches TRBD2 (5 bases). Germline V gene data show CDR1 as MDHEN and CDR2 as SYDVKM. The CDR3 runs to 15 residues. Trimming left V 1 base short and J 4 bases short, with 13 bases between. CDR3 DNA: TGTGCCAGCAGTTTATCGGCGGACGGAGGAGAGACCCAGTACTTC. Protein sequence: CASSLSADGGETQYF.

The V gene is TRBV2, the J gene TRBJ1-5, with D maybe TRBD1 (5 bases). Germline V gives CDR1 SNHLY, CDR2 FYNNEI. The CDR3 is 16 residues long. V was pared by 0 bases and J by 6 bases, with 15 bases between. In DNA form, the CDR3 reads TGTGCCAGCAGTGAAGCGCATAGGGGAACGGGTCAGCCCCAGCATTTT. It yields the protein CASSEAHRGTGQPQHF.

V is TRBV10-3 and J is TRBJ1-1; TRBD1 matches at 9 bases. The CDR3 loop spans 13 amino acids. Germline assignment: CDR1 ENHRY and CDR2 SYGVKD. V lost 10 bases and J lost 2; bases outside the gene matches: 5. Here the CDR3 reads CATAGQGNTEAFF. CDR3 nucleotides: TGTGCCACCGCGGGACAGGGCAACACTGAAGCTTTCTTT.